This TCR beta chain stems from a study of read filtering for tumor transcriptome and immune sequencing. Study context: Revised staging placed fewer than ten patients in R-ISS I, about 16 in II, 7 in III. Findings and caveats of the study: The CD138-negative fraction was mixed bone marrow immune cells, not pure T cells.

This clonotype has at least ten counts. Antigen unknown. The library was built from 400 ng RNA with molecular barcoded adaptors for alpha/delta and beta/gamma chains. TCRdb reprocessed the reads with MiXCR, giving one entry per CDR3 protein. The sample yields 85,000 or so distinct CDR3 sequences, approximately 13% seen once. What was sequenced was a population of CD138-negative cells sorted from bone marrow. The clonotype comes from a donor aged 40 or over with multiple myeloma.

This CDR3 is CASSSQGLAGETQYF. The DNA for the CDR3 is TGCGCCAGCAGCTCGCAGGGACTAGCGGGAGAGACCCAGTACTTC. This chain joins TRBV5-1 and TRBJ2-5; 12 bases agree with TRBD2. V trimming: 3 bases; J trimming: 4 bases; junction bases outside the gene matches: 4. This CDR3 contains 15 residues. Germline CDR1 and CDR2: SGHRS and YFSETQ.